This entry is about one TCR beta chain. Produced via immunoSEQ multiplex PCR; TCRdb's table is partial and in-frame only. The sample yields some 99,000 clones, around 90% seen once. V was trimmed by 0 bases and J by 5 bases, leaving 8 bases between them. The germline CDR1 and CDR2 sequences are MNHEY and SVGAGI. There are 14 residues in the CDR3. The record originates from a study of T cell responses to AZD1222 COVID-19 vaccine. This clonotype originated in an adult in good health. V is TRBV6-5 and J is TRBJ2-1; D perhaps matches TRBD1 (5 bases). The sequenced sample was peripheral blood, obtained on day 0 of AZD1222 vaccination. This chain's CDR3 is CASSYSSRDNEQFF. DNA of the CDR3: TGTGCCAGCAGTTACTCGTCCAGGGACAATGAGCAGTTCTTC.